Sequencing of this T cell receptor (beta chain) was carried out in a study of read filtering for tumor transcriptome and immune sequencing. This clonotype was recorded at least ten times. Molecular barcoded adaptors covering alpha/delta and beta/gamma chains were used on 400 ng RNA. TCRdb reprocessed the reads via MiXCR and lists one record per CDR3 protein. Among over 45,000 distinct CDR3 sequences listed, around a fifth were seen once. The receptor comes from a donor aged 40 or over with multiple myeloma. The source material was a population of CD138-negative cells sorted from bone marrow.

CDR3 coding DNA: TGTGCCAGCAGCGCCGGTCTCGGGACAGGGGATGAAAAACTGTTTTTT. Translated, it gives CASSAGLGTGDEKLFF. V and J are TRBV9 and TRBJ1-4; 10 bases map to TRBD1. The CDR3 has 16 amino acids. With 3 bases clipped from V and 6 bases from J, the junction kept 8 bases outside the gene matches. Germline V CDR1 and CDR2: SGDLS, YYNGEE.